Only one count was recorded for the clone carrying this TCR beta chain. These data come from a study of blood T cell repertoires in COVID-19. Whole-study context: Sites across the United States, Italy and Spain contributed samples from acute and convalescent COVID-19. PBMCs, B-cell-depleted T cells, or T cells were the source of the cDNA or gDNA that made up the material.

V was cut by 6 bases and J by 0 bases, with 15 bases left in between. The CDR3 extends over 14 amino acids. The V gene's germline CDR1 is SQVTM and CDR2 ANQGSEA. Participants were aged 18 to 89 years from 24 US areas. Assay: immunoSEQ multiplex PCR; the TCRdb copy retains only in-frame clones and omits some. This sample has almost 400,000 clones, with roughly 90% found just once. The source of this sequence is a woman aged 25 to 39 with acute COVID-19. The sequenced sample was PBMCs or T cells enriched from blood (not recorded which). The V and J genes are TRBV29-1 and TRBJ2-7; D perhaps matches TRBD1 (6 bases). CDR3 nucleotide sequence: TGCAGCGTCGGGTACAGGGACACCTCCTACGAGCAGTACTTC. Amino acid sequence: CSVGYRDTSYEQYF.